This is a list of T cell receptor beta chains from one sample in a study of cytomegalovirus exposure and HLA in healthy donors. Libraries were prepared by immunoSEQ multiplex PCR; TCRdb keeps only in-frame clonotypes and omits some of them. The sample consists of under 200,000 clones, roughly 80% of them appearing once. The sample taken for sequencing was PBMCs. Receptor source: a woman under 30 in good health and CMV-seronegative. Each CDR3 is given with its conserved first and last residue. The D gene is left open where the match is weak. A row's size may be missing; if present it is once, few, many or a size class.

CDR3	DNA	D	J	V	length	size
CASSWELGGYEQYF	TGTGCCAGCAGTTGGGAGCTGGGGGGCTACGAGCAGTACTTC	-	TRBJ2-7	TRBV5-5	14	-
CASSEYRGVNYGYTF	TGTGCCAGCAGTGAATACAGGGGGGTTAACTATGGCTACACCTTC	TRBD1	TRBJ1-2	TRBV6-1	15	-
CASSLVDWETQYF	TGTGCCAGCAGCTTGGTAGACTGGGAGACCCAGTACTTC	-	TRBJ2-5	TRBV5-5	13	-
CASSPPSGSPYEQYF	TGTGCCAGCAGTCCCCCCAGCGGGAGTCCCTACGAGCAGTACTTC	TRBD2	TRBJ2-7	TRBV28	15	-
CASTSGDEQYF	TGTGCCAGCACATCAGGGGACGAGCAGTACTTC	-	TRBJ2-7	TRBV27	11	-
CASSLPDSVYGYTF	TGCGCCAGCAGTTTGCCGGACAGCGTCTATGGCTACACCTTC	-	TRBJ1-2	TRBV5-1	14	-
CASSSSWRNTEAFF	TGTGCCAGCAGTTCGAGTTGGAGAAACACTGAAGCTTTCTTT	-	TRBJ1-1	TRBV6-5	14	-
CASSQRTGRSPSYEQYF	TGTGCCAGCAGTCAGAGGACAGGACGTTCCCCCTCCTACGAGCAGTACTTC	TRBD1	TRBJ2-7	TRBV28	17	-
CASSPTGVYGRQPQHF	TGTGCCAGTAGTCCGACAGGGGTATATGGGAGGCAGCCCCAGCATTTT	TRBD1	TRBJ1-5	TRBV19	16	-
CASSYETGSEQYF	TGTGCCAGCAGTTACGAGACAGGGAGTGAGCAGTACTTC	TRBD1	TRBJ2-7	TRBV6-5	13	-
CASRLRQDSSDEQYF	TGTGCCAGCAGACTAAGACAGGACAGCTCAGACGAGCAGTACTTC	-	TRBJ2-7	TRBV7-9	15	-
CASSEARAVGTDTQYF	TGCGCCAGCAGCGAAGCGAGGGCGGTGGGCACAGATACGCAGTATTTT	-	TRBJ2-3	TRBV5-1	16	-
CAWSPGTGPYEQYF	TGTGCCTGGTCCCCCGGGACAGGGCCGTACGAGCAGTACTTC	TRBD1	TRBJ2-7	TRBV30	14	once